This T cell receptor (beta chain) was captured in a study of shared clonotypes between healthy human individuals (TCRdb year 2020). With regard to the full study: The cohort comprised two women and three men aged 18 to 49 years. To estimate repertoire size and how much clonotype sharing occurs between individuals, the study deeply sequenced the blood TCR repertoires of about five healthy adults. Libraries were prepared and TCR repertoires were sequenced by different laboratories using diverse techniques, in order to increase sequencing depth and limit assay-specific biases. Leukapheresis yielded between about 0.9 and 8.9 billion PBMCs per donor.

Using the deep immunoSEQ assay, TCR CDR3 regions were amplified from genomic DNA by multiplex PCR. For each cell subset, the extracted genomic DNA was distributed evenly across all wells of several immunoSEQ 96-well plates, and each plate served as one replicate. For unsorted PBMC, around 290 ng of genomic DNA, equivalent to about 30,000 T cell genomes, went into each replicate PCR. Ten immunoSEQ deep assay plates were used to sequence the unsorted PBMC genomic DNA. The purified libraries were quantified using a Qubit 3.0 fluorometer, sized with a Bioanalyzer 2100, and then quantified again using the KAPA Library Quantification kit. Every immunoSEQ 96-well plate was sequenced on a dedicated single-read 150-cycle Illumina NextSeq 550 flow cell. The study's processing was this. Because the immunoSEQ output included only junctional sequences and no quality scores, the filtering could not be the same as the filtering used for full-length reads. To assign V/J genes and CDR3, sequences were annotated against IMGT germline references using PyIR, a Python wrapper for IgBLAST v1.9. Reads were filtered out if the reads had weak V/J assignments (E-value above 1e-6), no CDR3, stop codons, out-of-frame junctions, or ambiguous translated residues. V3J clonotypes were defined as sequences sharing the same inferred V gene, J gene, and CDR3 amino acid sequence. Percentage overlap between repertoires was computed as shared unique clonotypes divided by the size of the smaller repertoire. RTK rarefaction, the Chao1 estimator, and Recon v2.1 estimates of unobserved clonotypes were used to assess repertoire richness. TCRdb holds this immuneACCESS table with in-frame rearrangements only. Some clones are missing; in checked studies, unresolved V genes explain under half, and the rest has no known cause. The DNA gave D and trimming, while V, J and clone size come from that table. Here the sample has 450,000 to 500,000 clones; approximately 84% occur a single time. The top ten clones comprise approximately 12% of the sample.

Healthy HIV-negative adults with no recently reported acute infections or vaccinations were included as donors. Every donor was a Caucasian adult residing in Nashville, Tennessee, USA. For unsorted samples, 80 million to 100 million PBMCs were counted, and genomic DNA was extracted using the QIAamp DNA Blood Mini kit. Blood was obtained by leukapheresis, after which PBMCs were separated by Ficoll-Histopaque density gradient centrifugation and cryopreserved in liquid nitrogen vapor phase. The CDR3 runs 14 residues from the cysteine to the phenylalanine. The retained sequence is limited to the CDR3, 42 bases, with the frame set at the first base. Relative to germline, V is 6 bases shorter and J is 7 bases shorter, with 16 bases between their ends. CDR1 and CDR2 are read off the germline V gene (reference sequence) as WNHNN and SYGVQD. Study-wide findings and limitations: Pairwise subsampling indicated that sequencing depth was expected to affect the degree of clonotype sharing among donors. Only blood was sampled, and tissue TCR repertoires likely differ from those in blood. Because the study included a small number of donors, the genetic and exposure-history diversity represented was limited.

About this clone: Its specific antigen is unknown. Nothing much larger sits one base from this clone, and base qualities are not available.

The rearrangement joined TRBV10-1 to TRBJ2-1, with the identity of the D gene unclear. This TCR derives from a woman aged 35 to 49 in good health. Some clones in this sample may be carry-over from other donors' samples. The source material was PBMCs. The CDR3 region: CASSSDSFSNEQFF. The base sequence is TGCGCCAGCAGCTCCGACTCCTTCTCGAATGAGCAGTTCTTC.